The following is a T cell receptor beta chain sequence with its context. Its specificity is not known. The sample originates from a study of vaccination effects on CD4 cells after COVID-19. In the study overall: A few convalescent patients were sampled early and late after vaccination. Post-vaccine sampling took place a median of 72 days after the second dose.

Trimming removed 0 bases from V and 4 bases from J; junction bases left unmatched: 9. The germline V gene encodes CDR1 LGHNA and CDR2 YNFKEQ. There are 17 residues in the CDR3. Assay used: immunoSEQ multiplex PCR; TCRdb lists only in-frame clones, some missing. This sample carries around 50,000 clones, 74% of them seen once, and the ten largest clones take under 5.5%. Study observations and caveats: Researchers reported few convalescent patients and no early post-infection timepoints in the study.

Scientists isolated CD4+ T cells after a roughly 9-day culture period ended. The individual was infected with SARS-CoV-2 between March and December 2020, as confirmed by PCR. Each person got two doses of an mRNA SARS-CoV-2 vaccine, BNT162b2 or mRNA-1273. This clonotype was sampled from a human donor who had a prior SARS-CoV-2 infection. The chain employs TRBV4-2 and TRBJ1-2; 9 positions agree with TRBD1. The starting material was CD4+ T cells from PBMCs cultured without peptide, obtained after COVID-19 vaccination. Here the CDR3 DNA reads TGTGCCAGCAGCCAAGAAGGCGCGGACAGGGGATCCTATGGCTACACCTTC. Translating gives CASSQEGADRGSYGYTF.